The 30 T cell receptor beta chains listed next were all sequenced from one sample in a study of regulatory T cells in long-lasting Graves disease. Time point here: newly diagnosed GD, antithyroid drugs for less than 3 months. Making the TCR library involved RNA that had been extracted from PBMCs. Both iRepertoire HTBI primers and Arm-PCR of CDR3 regions were used to build the TCR beta libraries. TCRdb called the multiplex PCR reads again in MiXCR, with one record for every CDR3 protein. This table has over 500,000 distinct CDR3 sequences, less than 20% appearing once. The same sample was also studied in work on T cells in Graves' hyperthyroidism and ophthalmopathy.

The sequencing here drew on peripheral blood mononuclear cells (PBMCs), taken at new diagnosis, from a patient treated with antithyroid drugs. The receptors shown here come from a woman aged 30 to 39 with Graves disease.

The chain employs TRBV19 and TRBJ2-1; the match to TRBD2 covers 12 bases. Germline lookup yields CDR1 LNHDA and CDR2 SQIVND (reference sequence). J gave up 8 bases and V 3 bases, and 5 bases lay outside the gene matches. The CDR3 has 15 residues. For the CDR3, the DNA is TGTGCCAGTAGTATTATGACTAGCGGGAGCTATGAGCAGTTCTTC. Translation: CASSIMTSGSYEQFF.

This clonotype was seen at least ten times. The rearrangement uses TRBV28 and TRBJ2-5, with 8 positions matching TRBD1. The CDR3 extends over 16 amino acids. Trimming took 2 bases from V and 7 from J; bases not matched to a gene: 12. Per germline, CDR1 MDHEN and CDR2 SYDVKM. The CDR3 here is CASSLHRQGTLGTQYF. CDR3 sequence (DNA): TGTGCCAGCAGTTTACACCGACAGGGGACTTTGGGGACCCAGTACTTC.

This chain links TRBV5-1 with TRBJ2-3; D perhaps matches TRBD2 (5 bases). This CDR3 is built from 13 residues. V lost 4 bases and J lost 2, with 8 bases in between. Germline V gene data show CDR1 as SGHRS and CDR2 as YFSETQ. The CDR3 sequence is CASSRLPTDTQYF. CDR3 nucleotides: TGCGCCAGCAGCCGACTACCCACAGATACGCAGTATTTT.

This clonotype was found many times. The chain links TRBV28 to TRBJ2-7, with D possibly TRBD2 on 5 matching bases. V lost 3 bases, J lost 0 bases, and 12 bases lay in between. The CDR3 spans 15 residues. Germline-derived CDR1 and CDR2 are MDHEN and SYDVKM. This CDR3 is CASSLSGPSSYEQYF. DNA for the CDR3: TGTGCCAGCAGTTTGAGCGGACCGAGCTCCTACGAGCAGTACTTC.

The V and J genes are TRBV6-2 or TRBV6-3 and TRBJ2-1, with D perhaps TRBD2 (6 bases). V was trimmed by 5 bases and J by 15 bases, leaving 17 bases between them. Per germline, CDR1 MNHEY and CDR2 SVGEGT. The CDR3 extends over 12 amino acids. CDR3 sequence: CASSEATARGFF. The CDR3 DNA reads as TGTGCCAGCAGTGAAGCGACGGCGCGGGGGTTCTTC.

This clonotype was seen once. A much larger clone is a single base away; this may be a read error. The chain employs TRBV7-6 and TRBJ1-2, with D uncertain. V gave up 1 base and J gave up 0 bases, with 3 bases separating them. CDR1 is SGHVS and CDR2 is FNYEAQ in the germline V gene. CDR3 length: 13 residues. CDR3 sequence reads: CASSLETNYGYTF. The CDR3 DNA is TGTGCCAGCAGCTTAGAGACTAACTATGGCTACACCTTC.

This clonotype appeared a few times. The chain recombines TRBV18 with TRBJ1-5; D unclear. Deletions cut 1 base from V and 2 bases from J, with 9 bases between. CDR1 and CDR2 from the germline V gene are KGHSH and LQKENI. The CDR3 runs 15 residues. The CDR3 spells CASSPRSQGNQPQHF. The CDR3 bases are TGTGCCAGCTCACCACGGTCTCAGGGCAATCAGCCCCAGCATTTT.

This clonotype was detected ten times or more. This chain joins TRBV5-1 and TRBJ1-2; D might be TRBD1 (5 bases). With 2 bases removed from V and 7 bases from J, the gap between germline ends came to 12 bases. The CDR3 sequence is 13 residues long. Germline CDR1 reads SGHRS; CDR2 reads YFSETQ. The CDR3, as DNA: TGCGCCAGCAGCTTCGAAGGGACGGGTGGCTACACCTTC. It is translated as CASSFEGTGGYTF.

As for this clonotype: It may be a read error: a sequence one base away is much more abundant. The chain uses TRBV5-6 and TRBJ2-3; D uncertain. The J call may be in error: the DNA end matches TRBJ2-1 better. The CDR3 runs to 14 residues. CDR1 SGHDT and CDR2 YYEEEE come from the germline V gene. The CDR3 sequence: CASSSTVLVAEQFF. The CDR3 nucleotides are TGTGCCAGCAGCTCGACGGTATTAGTGGCTGAGCAGTTCTTC.

The rearrangement uses TRBV4-1 and TRBJ2-1; TRBD2 is a possible D gene (6 bases). The CDR3 is 13 residues long. The germline gives CDR1 MGHRA, CDR2 YSYEKL. Deletions cut 5 bases from V and 9 bases from J, with 14 bases between. CDR3 region: CASSGGGPSEQFF. The CDR3 nucleotides read TGCGCCAGCAGCGGAGGAGGGCCGTCTGAGCAGTTCTTC.

There are many counts of this clonotype. J is TRBJ2-5 and V is TRBV7-3; no clear D. This CDR3 comprises 14 residues. The ends were cut back, 1 base at V and 4 bases at J, with 10 bases in the middle. Germline V gene data show CDR1 as SGHTA and CDR2 as FQGTGA. The CDR3 sequence is CASSLMGGTETQYF. In DNA, the CDR3 is TGTGCCAGCAGCTTAATGGGCGGTACAGAGACCCAGTACTTC.

This clonotype was found many times. This chain joins TRBV27 and TRBJ2-7; a possible D gene is TRBD1 (5 bases). This CDR3 contains 15 residues. Germline CDR1 is MNHEY and CDR2 is SMNVEV (reference sequence). V lost 0 bases to trimming and J lost 2 bases, with 11 bases between them. The DNA for the CDR3 is TGTGCCAGCAGTTTATCAAAGGGGCGCACCTACGAGCAGTACTTC. Translation: CASSLSKGRTYEQYF.

The chain couples TRBV30 to TRBJ1-5; 11 bases fit TRBD1. CDR1 and CDR2 from the germline V gene are GTSNPN and SVGIG (reference sequence). The CDR3 has 15 residues. With 5 bases clipped from V and 2 bases from J, the junction kept 5 bases outside the gene matches. CDR3 DNA: TGTGCCTGGGGACAGGGGGCCGGGGGCAATCAGCCCCAGCATTTT. It encodes CAWGQGAGGNQPQHF.

This clonotype has just a few counts. The chain is built from TRBV9 and TRBJ2-2; D perhaps matches TRBD2 (7 bases). This CDR3 spans 16 amino acids. V was pared by 2 bases and J by 6 bases, with 17 bases between. Looked up from germline, CDR1 is SGDLS and CDR2 is YYNGEE. CDR3 in amino acids: CASSVGGAGAPGELFF. The CDR3 DNA reads TGTGCCAGCAGCGTGGGGGGCGCGGGAGCTCCCGGGGAGCTGTTTTTT.

This chain joins TRBV3-1 and TRBJ2-1; D is perhaps TRBD2 (7 bases). The CDR3 covers 14 residues. Germline V gene lookup returns CDR1 LGHDT and CDR2 YNNKEL (reference sequence). V was pared by 4 bases and J by 6 bases, with 13 bases between. The DNA of the CDR3 is TGTGCCAGCAGCCCCGGACTAGGGGGCAATGAGCAGTTCTTC. This translates into CASSPGLGGNEQFF.

Points on this clonotype: This sequence may be a read error, since a much larger clone differs from it by one base. The chain employs TRBV7-8 and TRBJ1-2; TRBD1 agrees at 7 bases. Germline V gene data show CDR1 as SGHVS and CDR2 as FQNEAQ. The CDR3 loop spans 15 amino acids. CDR3 amino acids: CASSSKTGMYYGFTF. The CDR3 DNA reads TGTGCCAGCAGCTCTAAGACAGGGATGTACTATGGCTTCACCTTC.

Worth noting for this clonotype: Sequence at one end of the junction differs from germline and may be a read error. The rearrangement links TRBV9 to TRBJ1-2; D uncertain. Per germline, CDR1 SGDLS and CDR2 YYNGEE. The CDR3 has 14 amino acids. CDR3 protein: CASSVGAQKDGCTF. CDR3 coding DNA: TGTGCCAGCAGCGTAGGTGCTCAAAAGGATGGCTGCACCTTC.

The sample holds many counts of this clonotype. V is TRBV12-3 or TRBV12-4 and J is TRBJ2-5; possibly TRBD2 for D (6 bases). The CDR3 is 14 residues long. Trimming cost V 6 bases and J 5 bases, with 16 bases left between them. DNA for the CDR3: TGTGCCAGCAGCCCAGGATTTCGGGGGGAGACCCAGTACTTC. It encodes CASSPGFRGETQYF.

In its sample, this clonotype was seen a few times. The CDR3 DNA follows: TGTGCCAGCTCACCTGTGACAGAGAGTAAGAACACTGAAGCTTTCTTT. Protein sequence: CASSPVTESKNTEAFF. This sequence joins TRBV18 and TRBJ1-1, with D tentatively TRBD1 (5 bases). CDR3 length: 16 amino acids. Trimming stripped 3 bases from V and 1 base from J, with 15 bases between. Per the germline V gene, CDR1 is KGHSH and CDR2 is LQKENI.

Only a few counts were recorded for this clonotype. The J gene is TRBJ2-3, the V gene TRBV20-1, with D possibly matching TRBD2 (7 bases). The V end lost 0 bases, the J end lost 1 base, and 14 bases lay between the germline ends. Germline-derived CDR1 and CDR2 are DFQATT and SNEGSKA (reference sequence). The CDR3 extends over 16 amino acids. The CDR3 sequence: CSAREGGAYGTDTQYF. DNA of the CDR3: TGCAGTGCTAGAGAGGGGGGGGCATATGGCACAGATACGCAGTATTTT.

The genes are TRBV9 and TRBJ1-5; TRBD1 is a possible D gene (5 bases). The CDR3 runs 17 residues. Germline values: CDR1 SGDLS, CDR2 YYNGEE. The germline V and J ends were trimmed by 0 bases and 0 bases, with 13 bases remaining between them. The CDR3 sequence: CASSVGPGGTSNQPQHF. The CDR3 nucleotides are TGTGCCAGCAGCGTAGGTCCCGGGGGGACTAGCAATCAGCCCCAGCATTTT.

The CDR3 coding sequence is TGCAGCGTTGAACGGGTTTCTGGAAACACCATATATTTT. Translation gives CSVERVSGNTIYF. The rearrangement links TRBV29-1 to TRBJ1-3; D is uncertain. Germline CDR1 reads SQVTM; CDR2 reads ANQGSEA. The CDR3 spans 13 residues. Trimming removed 2 bases from V and 1 base from J, with 6 bases in between. Using reference TRBV29-1 and TRBJ1-3 for the parts outside the CDR3, the full variable domain is SAVISQKPSRDICQRGTSLTIQCQVDSQVTMMFWYRQQPGQSLTLIATANQGSEATYESGFVIDKFPISRPNLTFSTLTVSNMSPEDSSIYLCSVERVSGNTIYFGEGSWLTVV.

This chain connects TRBV30 to TRBJ1-3; weak D call: TRBD1 (5 bases). Germline V CDR1 and CDR2: GTSNPN, SVGIG (reference sequence). CDR3 length equals 14 residues. Trimming pared 0 bases from V and 4 bases from J, leaving 10 bases between. CDR3 sequence reads: CAWSVQGTGNTIYF. In nucleotides, the CDR3 is TGTGCCTGGAGTGTACAAGGGACCGGAAACACCATATATTTT. Full variable domain (rest looked up from reference TRBV30 and TRBJ1-3): SQTIHQWPATLVQPVGSPLSLECTVEGTSNPNLYWYRQAAGRGLQLLFYSVGIGQISSEVPQNLSASRPQDRQFILSSKKLLLSDSGFYLCAWSVQGTGNTIYFGEGSWLTVV.

This clonotype has at least ten counts. The chain is built from TRBV20-1 and TRBJ2-7; D not certain. The CDR3 has 12 residues. Germline CDR1 reads DFQATT; CDR2 reads SNEGSKA (reference sequence). Trimming took off 5 bases at V and 0 bases at J, with 8 bases between the two ends. The CDR3 sequence is CSAGPDSYEQYF. CDR3 nucleotides: TGCAGTGCTGGACCTGACTCCTACGAGCAGTACTTC.

This clonotype appeared many times. This chain links TRBV24-1 with TRBJ2-1; TRBD1 is a possible D gene (6 bases). Trimming shortened V by 3 bases and J by 6 bases, and 11 bases separated the two germline ends. The CDR3 has 14 amino acids. In germline, CDR1 is KGHDR, CDR2 SFDVKD. The CDR3 DNA reads as TGTGCCACCAGTGATGTCCGGGACATCAATGAGCAGTTCTTC. This gives the protein CATSDVRDINEQFF.

In regard to this clonotype: At one end the junction does not follow the germline gene, possibly because of a read error. The rearrangement uses TRBV6-1 and TRBJ2-5; 7 nucleotides agree with TRBD2. CDR3 length: 14 residues. CDR1 is MNHNS, CDR2 SASEGT, per germline. The CDR3: CASGDGASGETQYF. The CDR3 DNA follows: TGTGCCAGCGGTGACGGGGCTAGCGGTGAGACCCAGTACTTC.

This clonotype appeared many times. V and J are TRBV28 and TRBJ2-7; maybe TRBD2 (5 bases). Germline assignment: CDR1 MDHEN and CDR2 SYDVKM. This CDR3 is built from 14 residues. Trimming stripped 8 bases from V and 4 bases from J, with 18 bases between. CDR3 region: CASSIGGPPYEQYF. The CDR3 DNA is TGTGCCAGCTCCATCGGCGGGCCGCCTTACGAGCAGTACTTC.

The chain combines TRBV6-1 with TRBJ2-7; no definite D call. The CDR3 length is 13 residues. Looked up from germline, CDR1 is MNHNS and CDR2 is SASEGT. Trimming cost V 0 bases and J 4 bases, with 7 bases left between them. The CDR3 loop is CASSEAPKYEQYF. CDR3 nucleotides: TGTGCCAGCAGTGAAGCTCCCAAGTACGAGCAGTACTTC.

CDR3 bases: TGCAGTGCTATCGGGACTAGCGGGCCGAGGGCGTACTTC. It is translated as CSAIGTSGPRAYF. The genes are TRBV20-1 and TRBJ2-7; TRBD2 aligns across 12 bases. The CDR3 is made up of 13 amino acids. The J segment lost 12 bases and the V segment lost 4 bases, leaving 10 bases of the junction unmatched. Germline lookup yields CDR1 DFQATT and CDR2 SNEGSKA (reference sequence).

The genes are TRBV5-8 and TRBJ1-1; D not certain. Looked up from germline, CDR1 is SGHTS and CDR2 is YDEGEE. V was pared by 2 bases and J by 4 bases, with 9 bases between. The CDR3 length is 13 residues. The CDR3 DNA reads TGTGCCAGCAGCTTTAAGGGTTCCACTGAAGCTTTCTTT. It codes for CASSFKGSTEAFF.